The present T cell receptor beta chain was sequenced within a study of blood T cell repertoires in COVID-19. About the research overall: COVID-19 samples, acute and convalescent, were from the United States, Italy and Spain. The cDNA or gDNA used as material had been derived from T cells, B-cell-depleted T cells, or PBMCs.

The CDR3 sequence is 16 residues long. The J segment lost 2 bases and the V segment lost 0 bases, leaving 3 bases of the junction unmatched. Germline V CDR1 and CDR2: MRHNA, SNTAGT. TCRdb's table, derived via immunoSEQ multiplex PCR, lists solely in-frame clones and lacks some. The sample includes about 320,000 clones, 70% to 90% of them seen just once. The source is a woman under 40 with COVID-19, enrolled during active disease. V gene TRBV6-4 combines with J gene TRBJ2-3; TRBD1 agrees at 9 bases. Sequencing was performed on peripheral blood. This CDR3 reads CASSDSGTGTTDTQYF. CDR3 bases: TGTGCCAGCAGTGACTCGGGGACAGGGACCACAGATACGCAGTATTTT.